This TCR beta chain stems from a study of T cells in Graves' hyperthyroidism and ophthalmopathy. Study summary: Peripheral blood collection took place at initial diagnosis, before any treatment.

Ophthalmopathy cases scored 3 or more on the Clinical Activity Score and 4 or more on NOSPECS grade, with duration below 3 months. Uncontrolled infection, other autoimmune disease, pregnancy or lactation led to exclusion. There are many counts of this clonotype. Amplification targeted TCR beta CDR3 regions from RNA transcripts. Researchers ran a first-round RT-PCR on the TCR CDR3 using the HTBI primer set. TCRdb redid the calling of the multiplex PCR reads with MiXCR, one entry per CDR3 protein. The table includes fewer than 450,000 distinct CDR3 sequences, more than 12% detected once. The clonotype was recovered from a man aged 45-65 years with Graves' ophthalmopathy. Sequencing input: blood.

Here the CDR3 reads CASSERPGQGARYSTDTQYF. CDR3 nucleotides: TGCGCCAGCAGTGAACGACCGGGACAGGGGGCGCGATATTCGACAGATACGCAGTATTTT. The chain carries TRBV10-1 and TRBJ2-3, with 12 bases fitting TRBD1. Germline assignment: CDR1 WNHNN and CDR2 SYGVQD (reference sequence). The J segment lost 3 bases and the V segment lost 3 bases, leaving 16 bases of the junction unmatched. The CDR3 length is 20 residues.